The source of this T cell receptor beta chain is a study of blood T cell repertoires in COVID-19. Germline CDR1 is SGHAT and CDR2 is FQNNGV. V shed 4 bases, J shed 5 bases, and the junction held 16 bases outside the gene matches. The CDR3 is 19 residues long. TCRdb keeps only in-frame clones here, not all; method: immunoSEQ multiplex PCR. This sample has some 100,000 clones, with roughly 90% found just once. This rearrangement joins TRBV11-2 to TRBJ1-4; 10 bases are a match to TRBD1. The sequence was collected from a human donor in a cohort sampled during active COVID-19. Material: peripheral blood. In nucleotides, the CDR3 is TGTGCCAGCAGCTCCCCCCGGGACAGGGGTTCATTTGGCAATGAAAAACTGTTTTTT. Encoded protein: CASSSPRDRGSFGNEKLFF.